This TCR beta chain was obtained from a study of T cell responses to AZD1222 COVID-19 vaccine. TCRdb's copy holds only in-frame clones and misses some; the assay was immunoSEQ multiplex PCR. The profile covers more than 100,000 clones, with about nine tenths appearing a single time and about 5% taken by the ten largest. CDR1 MRHNA and CDR2 SNTAGT come from the germline V gene. With 3 bases removed from V and 0 bases from J, the gap between germline ends came to 6 bases. This CDR3 is built from 14 residues. The chain uses TRBV6-4 and TRBJ1-5, with D uncertain. This specimen consisted of peripheral blood, obtained on day 0 of AZD1222 vaccination. The clonotype originates from an adult in good health. DNA for the CDR3: TGTGCCAGCAGTGAGGGGTATAGCAATCAGCCCCAGCATTTT. It yields the protein CASSEGYSNQPQHF.